This T cell receptor beta chain is drawn from a study of blood T cells in healthy people across ages. Study outcomes and limitations: Relative to aged donors, long-lived donors carried more naive CD4+ cells and displayed higher diversity.

Notes on this clonotype: Its antigen is not identified.

Next came a second PCR, run for roughly 6 to 11 cycles, which used a sample-barcoded 5' primer along with a J-beta primer mix. Via MiXCR, TCRdb re-called the 5' RACE reads, giving one row per CDR3 protein. In the table there are some 800,000 distinct CDR3 sequences, around 25% of which are singletons. From germline, CDR1 is SEHNR and CDR2 FQNEAQ (reference sequence). V gave up 8 bases and J gave up 5 bases; unmatched junction bases: 10. This CDR3 is 14 amino acids long. These sequences were also reported in another study, on T cells of mothers and their children.

This receptor was identified in a boy younger than 18 in good health. Sequenced input: blood. The chain links TRBV7-9 to TRBJ2-7, with 9 bases that match TRBD2. The CDR3 reads CASEFSGTSNEQYF. CDR3 DNA sequence: TGTGCCAGCGAGTTTTCCGGGACTAGCAACGAGCAGTACTTC.